The 32 T cell receptor beta chains reported below all come from one sample, sequenced in a study of T cell responses to AZD1222 COVID-19 vaccine. Assay: immunoSEQ multiplex PCR; the TCRdb copy retains only in-frame clones and omits some. The sample has some 140,000 clones; 85% to 90% are singletons. The sequenced sample was peripheral blood, obtained on day 0 of AZD1222 vaccination. These receptors all stem from an adult in good health.

The chain employs TRBV6-1 and TRBJ1-5; a weak D match, TRBD1 (5 bases). This CDR3 has 14 amino acids. Germline-derived CDR1 and CDR2 are MNHNS and SASEGT. The ends were cut back, 1 base at V and 4 bases at J, with 8 bases in the middle. The chain's CDR3 is CASSEGGTNQPQHF. The CDR3 DNA sequence: TGTGCCAGCAGTGAAGGGGGGACTAATCAGCCCCAGCATTTT.

The gene calls are TRBV19 and TRBJ1-3; maybe TRBD1 (6 bases). CDR1 and CDR2 from the germline V gene are LNHDA and SQIVND (reference sequence). Trimming took 3 bases from V and 2 from J, leaving 11 bases between them. CDR3 size: 15 residues. The CDR3 spells CASSIGGHAGNTIYF. In DNA, the CDR3 is TGTGCCAGTAGTATCGGGGGCCACGCTGGAAACACCATATATTTT.

The genes are TRBV27 and TRBJ2-7; tentative D call: TRBD2 (6 bases). Germline CDR1 reads MNHEY; CDR2 reads SMNVEV (reference sequence). CDR3 size: 13 residues. V was trimmed by 4 bases and J by 3 bases, leaving 10 bases between them. CDR3 nucleotides: TGTGCCAGCAGTTCACCCGGGAGCTACGAGCAGTACTTC. Translated, it gives CASSSPGSYEQYF.

The chain combines TRBV4-3 with TRBJ1-6; D call uncertain. Germline lookup yields CDR1 LGHNA and CDR2 YSLEER. V was clipped by 0 bases and J by 0 bases, with 12 bases between them. This CDR3 has 18 amino acids. CDR3 in DNA: TGCGCCAGCAGCCAAGAGACGGAAGAGAGCTCCTATAATTCACCCCTCCACTTT. Translating gives CASSQETEESSYNSPLHF.

The V and J genes are TRBV6-4 and TRBJ2-1; D uncertain. V was pared by 4 bases and J by 0 bases, with 10 bases between. Germline V gives CDR1 MRHNA, CDR2 SNTAGT. This CDR3 region has 15 residues. This CDR3 reads CASSGAASSYNEQFF. In DNA form, the CDR3 reads TGTGCCAGCAGTGGGGCCGCTAGCTCCTACAATGAGCAGTTCTTC.

J is TRBJ2-7 and V is TRBV27; D is unresolved. The CDR3 is 13 residues long. Germline CDR1 MNHEY, CDR2 SMNVEV (reference sequence). Deletions cut 0 bases from V and 3 bases from J, with 6 bases between. This CDR3 is CASSLSQRYEQYF. The CDR3 nucleotides are TGTGCCAGCAGTTTATCCCAGCGCTACGAGCAGTACTTC.

This chain connects TRBV11-2 to TRBJ2-1; possible D gene TRBD2, 6 bases. Trimming took off 0 bases at V and 6 bases at J, with 21 bases between the two ends. Germline V gene lookup returns CDR1 SGHAT and CDR2 FQNNGV. The CDR3 sequence is 18 residues long. The chain's CDR3 is CASSLDLIRDWGSNEQFF. The CDR3 nucleotides read TGTGCCAGCAGCTTAGACCTAATCCGGGACTGGGGGAGCAATGAGCAGTTCTTC.

The V call is TRBV27, the J call TRBJ2-3; no definite D call. Germline V gene lookup returns CDR1 MNHEY and CDR2 SMNVEV (reference sequence). The CDR3 loop spans 15 amino acids. V was pared by 6 bases and J by 0 bases, with 13 bases between. The CDR3 protein is CASRRDTSSTDTQYF. The CDR3 DNA is TGTGCCAGCAGGCGCGATACCAGTAGCACAGATACGCAGTATTTT.

The chain links TRBV7-9 to TRBJ1-6; tentative D call: TRBD1 (5 bases). CDR3 length: 14 residues. Per germline, CDR1 SEHNR and CDR2 FQNEAQ (reference sequence). V was clipped by 3 bases and J by 5 bases, with 8 bases between them. CDR3 amino acids: CASSFSGNNSPLHF. The DNA for the CDR3 is TGTGCCAGCAGCTTCTCAGGGAATAATTCACCCCTCCACTTT.

The V and J genes are TRBV5-6 and TRBJ2-7, with D possibly TRBD1 on 6 matching bases. The germline V gene has CDR1 SGHDT and CDR2 YYEEEE. This CDR3 spans 13 amino acids. Trimming shortened V by 4 bases and J by 4 bases, and 12 bases separated the two germline ends. CDR3 residues: CASSEARGYEQYF. DNA for the CDR3: TGTGCCAGCAGCGAGGCTAGGGGGTACGAGCAGTACTTC.

The chain employs TRBV19 and TRBJ2-5; TRBD2 matches 7 bases. CDR1 and CDR2 (germline): LNHDA, SQIVND (reference sequence). The CDR3 has 16 residues. Trimming removed 3 bases from V and 5 bases from J; junction bases left unmatched: 12. The CDR3 DNA reads as TGTGCCAGTAGTATGGGAGCGGGACGGGGATGGGAGACCCAGTACTTC. Its translation: CASSMGAGRGWETQYF. The full variable domain, in which reference TRBV19 and TRBJ2-5 provide the parts outside the CDR3, is DGGITQSPKYLFRKEGQNVTLSCEQNLNHDAMYWYRQDPGQGLRLIYYSQIVNDFQKGDIAEGYSVSREKKESFPLTVTSAQKNPTAFYLCASSMGAGRGWETQYFGPGTRLLVL.

This clone was detected only once. The chain joins TRBV7-2 to TRBJ2-3; 9 nucleotides match TRBD2. The CDR3 length is 15 residues. CDR1 is SGHTA and CDR2 is FQGNSA in the germline V gene. V lost 1 base and J lost 7; bases outside the gene matches: 6. CDR3 bases: TGTGCCAGCAGCTTAGGTTTTAGCGGGAGACATACGCAGTATTTT. Protein product: CASSLGFSGRHTQYF. Based on the CDR3 plus reference TRBV7-2 and TRBJ2-3, the full variable domain is GAGVSQSPSNKVTEKGKDVELRCDPISGHTALYWYRQSLGQGLEFLIYFQGNSAPDKSGLPSDRFSAERTGGSVSTLTIQRTQQEDSAVYLCASSLGFSGRHTQYFGPGTRLTVL.

This chain connects TRBV6-5 to TRBJ1-2, with D unresolved. V was cut by 2 bases and J by 7 bases, with 14 bases left in between. Per germline, CDR1 MNHEY and CDR2 SVGAGI. This CDR3 comprises 14 residues. The CDR3 DNA sequence: TGTGCCAGCAGTTACGAGGCCGGGCACGGTGGCTACACCTTC. As protein: CASSYEAGHGGYTF.

This chain joins TRBV27 and TRBJ2-1; 7 nucleotides align to TRBD1. Germline trimming cut 5 bases from V and 4 bases from J; bases unmatched to any gene: 8. Per the germline V gene, CDR1 is MNHEY and CDR2 is SMNVEV (reference sequence). This CDR3 comprises 15 residues. In DNA, the CDR3 is TGTGCCAGCAGTGACGGGACAGTGGGGTACAATGAGCAGTTCTTC. Protein product: CASSDGTVGYNEQFF.

V gene TRBV6-5 combines with J gene TRBJ1-1; D remains ambiguous. V was shortened by 7 bases and J by 4 bases, with 7 bases between the two germline ends. This CDR3 is built from 11 residues. CDR1 is MNHEY, CDR2 SVGAGI, per germline. CDR3 in amino acids: CASTSPTEAFF. CDR3 coding DNA: TGTGCCAGCACCTCTCCCACTGAAGCTTTCTTT.

This sequence joins TRBV30 and TRBJ1-2; D not certain. Germline-derived CDR1 and CDR2 are GTSNPN and SVGIG (reference sequence). V dropped 4 bases and J dropped 7 bases, with 13 bases sitting between them. The CDR3 sequence is 12 residues long. The chain's CDR3 is CAWIWRLGGYTF. In nucleotides, the CDR3 is TGTGCCTGGATCTGGAGGCTCGGTGGCTACACCTTC.

V is TRBV5-8 and J is TRBJ1-1; D is ambiguous. The germline V gene has CDR1 SGHTS and CDR2 YDEGEE. V lost 1 base and J lost 7, with 11 bases in between. This CDR3 is built from 13 residues. The chain's CDR3 is CASSLTGLGEAFF. The DNA for the CDR3 is TGTGCCAGCAGCTTGACGGGTTTGGGTGAAGCTTTCTTT.

The V and J genes are TRBV5-6 and TRBJ2-1; D uncertain. The V gene lost 1 base and the J gene lost 8 bases, with 10 bases spanning the gap. The CDR3 covers 13 residues. Germline CDR1 SGHDT, CDR2 YYEEEE. The CDR3 DNA sequence: TGTGCCAGCAGCTTGCCCAGATTGGATGAGCAGTTCTTC. Translated: CASSLPRLDEQFF.

A few counts support this clone. The chain joins TRBV19 to TRBJ1-4; D remains ambiguous. Trimming shortened V by 3 bases and J by 6 bases, and 11 bases separated the two germline ends. The CDR3 runs 14 residues. Per germline, CDR1 LNHDA and CDR2 SQIVND (reference sequence). The CDR3 loop is CASSITGHYEKLFF. The CDR3 nucleotides are TGTGCCAGTAGTATTACTGGCCACTATGAAAAACTGTTTTTT.

The V and J genes are TRBV28 and TRBJ2-7, with 10 bases fitting TRBD2. CDR3 size: 16 residues. The J segment lost 2 bases and the V segment lost 5 bases, leaving 9 bases of the junction unmatched. CDR1 MDHEN and CDR2 SYDVKM come from the germline V gene. CDR3 in amino acids: CASSPRGLAETYEQYF. In DNA, the CDR3 is TGTGCCAGCAGTCCCCGTGGACTAGCGGAAACCTACGAGCAGTACTTC.

The chain combines TRBV6-5 with TRBJ2-2, with D perhaps TRBD1 or TRBD2 (5 bases each). Germline loops: CDR1 MNHEY, CDR2 SVGAGI. The CDR3 covers 14 residues. The V gene lost 4 bases and the J gene lost 6 bases, with 12 bases spanning the gap. CDR3 DNA: TGTGCCAGCAGTTCGGGACCCTTCCCCGGGGAGCTGTTTTTT. The encoded protein is CASSSGPFPGELFF.

V is TRBV28 and J is TRBJ1-5, with TRBD1 matching over 8 bases. Germline CDR1 and CDR2: MDHEN and SYDVKM. This CDR3 is built from 18 residues. V shed 5 bases and J 0 bases; nucleotides not matched to a gene: 12. In DNA form, the CDR3 reads TGTGCCAGCAGTCCCCCGACAGGGGCGGGGAGTAGCAATCAGCCCCAGCATTTT. Its translation is CASSPPTGAGSSNQPQHF.

This clone was found a few times. Written as DNA, the CDR3 is TGTGCCAGTGGGGGACCACGAATCGGCACTGAAGCTTTCTTT. It codes for CASGGPRIGTEAFF. This chain uses TRBV19 with TRBJ1-1, with D possibly TRBD1 on 5 matching bases. Germline V gene lookup returns CDR1 LNHDA and CDR2 SQIVND (reference sequence). CDR3 length: 14 residues. Trimming stripped 8 bases from V and 4 bases from J, with 17 bases between.

The rearrangement joins TRBV7-8 to TRBJ1-5, with D possibly matching TRBD1 (6 bases). From germline, CDR1 is SGHVS and CDR2 FQNEAQ. This CDR3 has 15 residues. V was trimmed by 6 bases and J by 3 bases, leaving 15 bases between them. The CDR3 region has the DNA TGTGCCAGCAGGCTATTGGGGGGACACAATCAGCCCCAGCATTTT. Protein sequence: CASRLLGGHNQPQHF.

This chain connects TRBV19 to TRBJ2-7; 12 nucleotides line up with TRBD2. Germline values: CDR1 LNHDA, CDR2 SQIVND (reference sequence). V was clipped by 3 bases and J by 7 bases; unmatched bases: 7. This CDR3 has 15 residues. The CDR3 here is CASSISGLAGDEQYF. In DNA form, the CDR3 reads TGTGCCAGTAGTATTTCGGGACTAGCGGGTGATGAGCAGTACTTC.

This clone showed up just a few times. The CDR3 loop is CASSIEGGGEQYF. The CDR3 bases are TGTGCCAGTAGTATAGAAGGGGGCGGCGAGCAGTACTTC. This chain joins TRBV19 and TRBJ2-7; 7 bases line up with TRBD1. The germline CDR1 and CDR2 sequences are LNHDA and SQIVND (reference sequence). The CDR3 is made up of 13 amino acids. The V segment lost 0 bases and the J segment 6 bases; nucleotides outside the gene matches: 2. Variable domain in full (rest from reference TRBV19 and TRBJ2-7): DGGITQSPKYLFRKEGQNVTLSCEQNLNHDAMYWYRQDPGQGLRLIYYSQIVNDFQKGDIAEGYSVSREKKESFPLTVTSAQKNPTAFYLCASSIEGGGEQYFGPGTRLTVT.

The V and J genes are TRBV25-1 and TRBJ1-5; the D gene is possibly TRBD1 (6 bases). There are 14 residues in the CDR3. Germline CDR1 is MGHDK and CDR2 is SYGVNS. The ends were cut back, 1 base at V and 3 bases at J, with 7 bases in the middle. The DNA of the CDR3 is TGTGCCAGCAGTGAATCAGGGGCCAATCAGCCCCAGCATTTT. Protein product: CASSESGANQPQHF.

The rearrangement links TRBV28 to TRBJ1-6; unclear D gene. The V end lost 1 base, the J end lost 11 bases, and 6 bases lay between the germline ends. Per the germline V gene, CDR1 is MDHEN and CDR2 is SYDVKM. This CDR3 is 12 amino acids long. This CDR3 is CASSLSGPPLHF. Here the CDR3 DNA reads TGTGCCAGCAGTTTATCTGGTCCACCCCTCCACTTT.

This clone was counted a single time. The chain joins TRBV9 to TRBJ2-3, with TRBD2 as a possible D gene (6 bases). V was shortened by 0 bases and J by 5 bases, with 16 bases between the two germline ends. CDR1 is SGDLS, CDR2 YYNGEE, per germline. The CDR3 has 16 residues. CDR3 loop: CASSVATGSPLDTQYF. The CDR3 DNA reads TGTGCCAGCAGCGTAGCAACCGGGAGCCCATTAGATACGCAGTATTTT.

V gene TRBV7-3 combines with J gene TRBJ2-7; D possibly corresponds to TRBD1 (5 bases). CDR3 length: 15 amino acids. Germline V gene lookup returns CDR1 SGHTA and CDR2 FQGTGA. The V end lost 1 base, the J end lost 2 bases, and 12 bases lay between the germline ends. This chain's CDR3 is CASSLSQGTPYEQYF. CDR3 DNA: TGTGCCAGCAGCTTAAGTCAGGGTACCCCCTACGAGCAGTACTTC.

This clone was observed a single time. The genes are TRBV5-1 and TRBJ1-5; 8 bases match TRBD1. CDR3 size: 16 residues. The germline V gene has CDR1 SGHRS and CDR2 YFSETQ. After removal of 3 bases from V and 2 bases from J, the junction contained 7 bases not matched to a gene. CDR3 nucleotides: TGCGCCAGCAGCTGGGGGCCGACAGGGGGCAATCAGCCCCAGCATTTT. This codes for CASSWGPTGGNQPQHF.

The chain recombines TRBV4-1 with TRBJ1-4, with D perhaps TRBD1 (6 bases). Germline V lookup: CDR1 MGHRA, CDR2 YSYEKL. The CDR3 loop spans 18 amino acids. The ends were cut back, 0 bases at V and 6 bases at J, with 20 bases in the middle. The CDR3 here is CASSQDKGAVRGYEKLFF. The CDR3 nucleotides read TGCGCCAGCAGCCAAGATAAAGGTGCTGTCAGGGGCTATGAAAAACTGTTTTTT.